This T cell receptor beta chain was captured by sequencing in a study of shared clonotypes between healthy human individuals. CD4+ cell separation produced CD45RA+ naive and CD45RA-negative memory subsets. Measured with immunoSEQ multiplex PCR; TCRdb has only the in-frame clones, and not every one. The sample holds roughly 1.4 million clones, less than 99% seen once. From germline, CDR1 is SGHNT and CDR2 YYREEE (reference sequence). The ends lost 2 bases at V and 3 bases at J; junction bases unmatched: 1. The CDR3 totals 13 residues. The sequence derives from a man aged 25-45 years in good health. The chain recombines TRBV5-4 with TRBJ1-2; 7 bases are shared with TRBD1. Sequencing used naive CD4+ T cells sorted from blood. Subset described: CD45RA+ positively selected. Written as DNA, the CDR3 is TGTGCCAGCAGCTTCCAGGGGGACTATGGCTACACCTTC. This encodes CASSFQGDYGYTF.